These T cell receptor beta chains were read from a single sample in a study of blood T cell repertoires in COVID-19. Assay: immunoSEQ multiplex PCR; the TCRdb copy retains only in-frame clones and omits some. The sample holds about 240,000 clones, about 80% seen once. Specimen: peripheral blood. These receptor sequences come from an elderly woman with acute or convalescent COVID-19. CDR3s include the opening cysteine and the closing phenylalanine or tryptophan. D genes are given only for firm matches. Only part of the rows carry a size: once, few, many, or a class if the clone is expanded.

D: NA
J: TRBJ2-7
length: 15
size: NA
V: TRBV25-1
CDR3: CASSEGRGGLREQYF
DNA: TGTGCCAGCAGTGAAGGTCGGGGAGGTTTGCGCGAGCAGTACTTC

D: TRBD1
J: TRBJ2-4
length: 16
size: NA
V: TRBV6-5
CDR3: CASSYSRQGAKNIQYF
DNA: TGTGCCAGCAGTTACTCGAGACAGGGGGCCAAAAACATTCAGTACTTC

D: NA
J: TRBJ1-4
length: 17
size: NA
V: TRBV4-1
CDR3: CASSRTLREGANEKLFF
DNA: TGCGCCAGCAGCCGGACTCTCAGGGAGGGTGCTAATGAAAAACTGTTTTTT

D: NA
J: TRBJ2-7
length: 11
size: NA
V: TRBV6-5
CDR3: CASIGSRTLYF
DNA: TGTGCCAGCATTGGTTCGAGGACTCTGTACTTC

D: NA
J: TRBJ2-7
length: 13
size: once
V: TRBV13
CDR3: CASTQGASYEQYF
DNA: TGTGCCAGCACCCAAGGGGCCTCCTACGAGCAGTACTTC

D: NA
J: TRBJ1-2
length: 15
size: NA
V: TRBV27
CDR3: CASTRLLGGDYGYTF
DNA: TGTGCCAGCACCCGCCTTTTGGGAGGGGACTATGGCTACACCTTC

D: NA
J: TRBJ1-5
length: 11
size: NA
V: TRBV19
CDR3: CSAGDAGPQHF
DNA: TGTTCAGCAGGGGACGCCGGTCCCCAGCATTTT

D: NA
J: TRBJ1-1
length: 15
size: NA
V: TRBV27
CDR3: CASSLSGGVDTEAFF
DNA: TGTGCCAGCAGTTTATCGGGGGGGGTCGACACTGAAGCTTTCTTT

D: TRBD2
J: TRBJ2-1
length: 15
size: NA
V: TRBV20-1
CDR3: CSASRPSGGNNEQFF
DNA: TGCAGTGCTAGTCGTCCTAGCGGGGGGAACAATGAGCAGTTCTTC

D: NA
J: TRBJ2-3
length: 15
size: NA
V: TRBV19
CDR3: CASSPTGPSTDTQYF
DNA: TGTGCCAGTAGCCCGACAGGTCCTAGCACAGATACGCAGTATTTT

D: NA
J: TRBJ1-4
length: 15
size: NA
V: TRBV5-1
CDR3: CASRLDTSTNEKLFF
DNA: TGCGCCAGCAGGTTGGACACATCAACTAATGAAAAACTGTTTTTT

D: TRBD2
J: TRBJ2-5
length: 14
size: NA
V: TRBV5-1
CDR3: CASSSAGGAETQYF
DNA: TGCGCCAGCAGCTCCGCGGGGGGGGCGGAGACCCAGTACTTC

D: TRBD1
J: TRBJ2-7
length: 16
size: NA
V: TRBV15
CDR3: CATSTPTGGYPYEQYF
DNA: TGTGCCACCAGCACCCCGACAGGGGGCTACCCCTACGAGCAGTACTTC

D: NA
J: TRBJ1-3
length: 16
size: NA
V: TRBV18
CDR3: CASSPGPTAAGNTIYF
DNA: TGTGCCAGCTCACCGGGGCCTACCGCTGCTGGAAACACCATATATTTT

D: TRBD2
J: TRBJ2-2
length: 16
size: NA
V: TRBV6-1
CDR3: CASSATSGGAIGELFF
DNA: TGTGCCAGCAGTGCGACTAGCGGGGGGGCTATCGGGGAGCTGTTTTTT

D: TRBD2
J: TRBJ2-1
length: 15
size: NA
V: TRBV7-3
CDR3: CASSPGLAGYNEQFF
DNA: TGTGCCAGCAGCCCCGGACTAGCGGGGTACAATGAGCAGTTCTTC

D: TRBD1
J: TRBJ2-7
length: 15
size: NA
V: TRBV3-1/TRBV3-2
CDR3: CASSQRGTGGREQYF
DNA: TGTGCCAGCAGCCAAAGGGGGACAGGGGGCCGCGAGCAGTACTTC

D: TRBD1
J: TRBJ2-7
length: 14
size: NA
V: TRBV7-8
CDR3: CASSQPGQGSEQYF
DNA: TGTGCCAGCAGCCAACCGGGACAGGGGAGCGAGCAGTACTTC

D: TRBD1
J: TRBJ1-2
length: 15
size: NA
V: TRBV3-1/TRBV3-2
CDR3: CASSLGTGRNYGYTF
DNA: TGTGCCAGCAGCCTCGGGACAGGGCGGAACTATGGCTACACCTTC

D: NA
J: TRBJ2-1
length: 16
size: NA
V: TRBV13
CDR3: CASSYLRGSSYNEQFF
DNA: TGTGCCAGCAGCTATCTCCGGGGGAGCTCCTACAATGAGCAGTTCTTC

D: TRBD1
J: TRBJ2-5
length: 15
size: NA
V: TRBV18
CDR3: CASSPKTGGEETQYF
DNA: TGTGCCAGCTCACCGAAGACAGGGGGAGAAGAGACCCAGTACTTC

D: NA
J: TRBJ2-6
length: 17
size: NA
V: TRBV5-1
CDR3: CASSPSRGYSGANVLTF
DNA: TGCGCCAGCAGCCCGAGTCGTGGTTACTCTGGGGCCAACGTCCTGACTTTC

D: TRBD1
J: TRBJ1-1
length: 19
size: NA
V: TRBV19
CDR3: CASSIGQGRGYIDGTEAFF
DNA: TGTGCCAGTAGTATTGGACAGGGTAGGGGGTATATTGATGGCACTGAAGCTTTCTTT

D: NA
J: TRBJ2-2
length: 12
size: few
V: TRBV5-4
CDR3: CASSRVGGELFF
DNA: TGTGCCAGCAGCCGGGTGGGCGGGGAGCTGTTTTTT

D: NA
J: TRBJ1-6
length: 16
size: NA
V: TRBV3-1/TRBV3-2
CDR3: CASSQVGGGFNSPLHF
DNA: TGTGCCAGCAGCCAAGTGGGGGGGGGATTTAATTCACCCCTCCACTTT

D: NA
J: TRBJ1-1
length: 13
size: NA
V: TRBV6-5
CDR3: CASRTPANTEAFF
DNA: TGTGCCAGCCGGACACCTGCCAACACTGAAGCTTTCTTT